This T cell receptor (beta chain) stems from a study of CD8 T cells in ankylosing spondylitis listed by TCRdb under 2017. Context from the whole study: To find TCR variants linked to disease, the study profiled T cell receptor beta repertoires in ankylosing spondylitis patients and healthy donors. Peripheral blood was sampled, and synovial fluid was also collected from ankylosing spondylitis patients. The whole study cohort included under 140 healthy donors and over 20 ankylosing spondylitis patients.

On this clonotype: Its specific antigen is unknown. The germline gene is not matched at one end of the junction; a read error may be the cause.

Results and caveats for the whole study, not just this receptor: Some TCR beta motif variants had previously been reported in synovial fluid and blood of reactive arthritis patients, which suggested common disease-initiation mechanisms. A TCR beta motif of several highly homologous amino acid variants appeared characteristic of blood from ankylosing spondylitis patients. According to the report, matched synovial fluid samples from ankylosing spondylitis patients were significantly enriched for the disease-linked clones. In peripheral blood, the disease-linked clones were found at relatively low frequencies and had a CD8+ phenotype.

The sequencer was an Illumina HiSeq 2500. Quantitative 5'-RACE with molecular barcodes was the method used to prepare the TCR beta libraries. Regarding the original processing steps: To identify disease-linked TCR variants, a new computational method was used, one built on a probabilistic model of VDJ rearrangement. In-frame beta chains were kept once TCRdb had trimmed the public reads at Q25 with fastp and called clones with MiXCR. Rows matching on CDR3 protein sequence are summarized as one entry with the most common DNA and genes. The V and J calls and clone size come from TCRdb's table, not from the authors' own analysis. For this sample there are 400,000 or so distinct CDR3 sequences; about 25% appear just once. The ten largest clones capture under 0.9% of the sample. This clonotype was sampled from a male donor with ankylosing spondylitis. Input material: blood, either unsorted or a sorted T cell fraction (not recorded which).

The DNA sequence reads TGCAGTGCAAGAGAGGGACAGGGTCCCTACGAGCAGTACTTC. Translated, it gives CSAREGQGPYEQYF. Recombination linked TRBV20-1 to TRBJ2-7; the junction holds 9 bases that match TRBD1. The CDR3 goes from the cysteine to the phenylalanine over 14 residues. Only the CDR3 portion is preserved as DNA: 42 bases, with reading frame beginning at the first base. Looking up the germline V gene (reference sequence) yields CDR1 DFQATT and CDR2 SNEGSKA.